The 23 T cell receptor beta chains presented below share a single source sample, sequenced in a study of OX40 agonist ivuxolimab in advanced cancers. Some clones are missing from TCRdb's copy, which holds only in-frame ones; the method was immunoSEQ multiplex PCR. In the table there are tens of thousands of clones, around 81% of which are singletons. Sequencing was performed on CD4+ or CD8+ T cells sorted from blood, taken in a trial of the OX40 agonist ivuxolimab. These receptors all stem from an adult with an advanced solid tumor such as melanoma, head and neck, liver or kidney cancer.

V usage is TRBV28 and J usage is TRBJ2-3, with TRBD2 matching 7 bases. The V and J ends lost 3 bases and 4 bases, in that order; junction bases with no gene match: 7. The CDR3 consists of 15 residues. Per germline, CDR1 MDHEN and CDR2 SYDVKM. CDR3 sequence: CASSFGGRGSDTQYF. CDR3 nucleotides: TGTGCCAGCAGTTTCGGCGGGAGAGGGTCAGATACGCAGTATTTT.

The V gene is TRBV5-1, the J gene TRBJ2-7; 7 bases are shared with TRBD2. The CDR3 extends over 12 amino acids. V was clipped by 6 bases and J by 4 bases; unmatched bases: 4. The germline CDR1 and CDR2 sequences are SGHRS and YFSETQ. CDR3 protein: CASNREGYEQYF. CDR3 DNA: TGCGCCAGCAATAGGGAGGGGTACGAGCAGTACTTC.

The chain has TRBV19 and TRBJ1-3; D perhaps matches TRBD1 (5 bases). The germline V gene has CDR1 LNHDA and CDR2 SQIVND (reference sequence). V shed 4 bases and J shed 7 bases, with 11 bases lying between them. CDR3 length equals 13 residues. CDR3: CASSTQGLNTIYF. DNA of the CDR3: TGTGCCAGTAGTACCCAGGGTCTGAACACCATATATTTT.

The chain links TRBV6-5 to TRBJ2-5; tentatively, D is TRBD1 or TRBD2 (5 bases each). Trimming pared 2 bases from V and 7 bases from J, leaving 14 bases between. Germline-derived CDR1 and CDR2 are MNHEY and SVGAGI. The CDR3 length is 14 residues. The chain's CDR3 is CASSYRGGFGTQYF. The CDR3 nucleotides read TGTGCCAGCAGTTACCGGGGCGGGTTCGGGACCCAGTACTTC.

By share, this clone ranks as medium-sized (0.01 to 0.1%). The rearrangement links TRBV28 to TRBJ1-5, with 10 bases fitting TRBD1. CDR1 is MDHEN and CDR2 is SYDVKM in the germline V gene. Trimming at V came to 6 bases and at J to 1 base, leaving 3 bases not matched to a gene. The CDR3 has 15 residues. CDR3 DNA sequence: TGTGCCAGCAGACCGGGACAGGGGAGCAATCAGCCCCAGCATTTT. Amino acid sequence: CASRPGQGSNQPQHF.

The chain carries TRBV2 and TRBJ2-1, with 13 bases fitting TRBD2. The CDR3 sequence is 16 residues long. In germline, CDR1 is SNHLY, CDR2 FYNNEI. With V trimmed by 7 bases and J by 5 bases, 8 bases remained unmatched. The CDR3 loop is CASKRTSGSIDNEQFF. The CDR3 nucleotides read TGTGCCAGCAAGAGGACTAGCGGGAGTATCGACAATGAGCAGTTCTTC.

V gene TRBV19 combines with J gene TRBJ2-1; possibly TRBD1 for D (7 bases). The length of the CDR3 is 12 residues. V lost 6 bases and J lost 10, with 13 bases in between. Germline values: CDR1 LNHDA, CDR2 SQIVND (reference sequence). This chain's CDR3 is CASSQEGAEQFF. The CDR3 bases are TGTGCCAGTAGCCAGGAGGGGGCCGAGCAGTTCTTC. The variable domain in full, with the rest retrieved from reference TRBV19 and TRBJ2-1, is DGGITQSPKYLFRKEGQNVTLSCEQNLNHDAMYWYRQDPGQGLRLIYYSQIVNDFQKGDIAEGYSVSREKKESFPLTVTSAQKNPTAFYLCASSQEGAEQFFGPGTRLTVL.

The J gene is TRBJ2-1, the V gene TRBV6-5; unclear D gene. This CDR3 has 14 residues. From germline, CDR1 is MNHEY and CDR2 SVGAGI. V dropped 0 bases and J dropped 8 bases, with 11 bases sitting between them. CDR3 amino acids: CASSYSRGIDEQFF. The CDR3 DNA reads TGTGCCAGCAGTTACTCCCGTGGGATCGATGAGCAGTTCTTC.

V gene TRBV11-2 combines with J gene TRBJ1-1; TRBD1 might be the D (6 bases). The V end lost 1 base, the J end lost 4 bases, and 10 bases lay between the germline ends. The CDR3 covers 14 residues. Per germline, CDR1 SGHAT and CDR2 FQNNGV. DNA for the CDR3: TGTGCCAGCAGCTTAGCCCGGGGGGCCACTGAAGCTTTCTTT. Its protein is CASSLARGATEAFF.

This chain uses TRBV6-5 with TRBJ1-2, with a tentative D call TRBD1 (5 bases). V lost 5 bases to trimming and J lost 4 bases, with 17 bases between them. CDR3 length: 15 residues. Looked up from germline, CDR1 is MNHEY and CDR2 is SVGAGI. The DNA for the CDR3 is TGTGCCAGCAGTCTGGGACCGCTTGTTTCCTATGGCTACACCTTC. Amino acid sequence: CASSLGPLVSYGYTF.

The chain has TRBV27 and TRBJ2-3; D gene uncertain. Trimming shortened V by 3 bases and J by 6 bases, and 4 bases separated the two germline ends. Germline V lookup: CDR1 MNHEY, CDR2 SMNVEV (reference sequence). The CDR3 covers 11 residues. The CDR3 spells CASSFGDTQYF. The CDR3 DNA reads TGTGCCAGCAGTTTCGGGGATACGCAGTATTTT.

V gene TRBV6-6 combines with J gene TRBJ2-1, with D unclear. The CDR3 sequence is 12 residues long. The V and J ends lost 2 bases and 7 bases respectively, with 6 bases between them. Germline-derived CDR1 and CDR2 are MNHNY and SVGAGI (reference sequence). Written as DNA, the CDR3 is TGTGCCAGCAGTTACGAAGGGAATGAGCAGTTCTTC. Translation: CASSYEGNEQFF.

This clone has just a few counts. The chain links TRBV15 to TRBJ2-1; 10 bases are a match to TRBD2. The trim removed 0 bases at V and 3 bases at J, leaving 2 bases unmatched. The CDR3 runs 16 residues. Per the germline V gene, CDR1 is LNHNV and CDR2 is YYDKDF (reference sequence). In DNA form, the CDR3 reads TGTGCCACCAGCAGAGAAAGCGGGGGGGTCTACAATGAGCAGTTCTTC. Translation: CATSRESGGVYNEQFF.

This chain connects TRBV19 to TRBJ1-6, with D tentatively TRBD1 (5 bases). The CDR3 covers 14 residues. Germline V lookup: CDR1 LNHDA, CDR2 SQIVND (reference sequence). Between the trimmed V and J ends, which lost 8 bases and 12 bases, there was a span of 20 bases. For the CDR3, the DNA is TGTGCCAGTGGGGAGACAGCATTTTTTGGACCCCTCCACTTT. As protein: CASGETAFFGPLHF.

In DNA, the CDR3 is TGTGCCTGGAGAACCGGGGGCGAGGGCTACACCTTC. Protein product: CAWRTGGEGYTF. The chain carries TRBV30 and TRBJ1-2; tentative D call: TRBD1 (6 bases). The V gene's germline CDR1 is GTSNPN and CDR2 SVGIG (reference sequence). The ends were cut back, 3 bases at V and 8 bases at J, with 13 bases in the middle. The CDR3 runs 12 residues.

This clone was observed once. The chain couples TRBV5-4 to TRBJ1-6, with D maybe TRBD1 (6 bases). The CDR3 length is 16 residues. The ends were cut back, 3 bases at V and 0 bases at J, with 10 bases in the middle. The germline V gene encodes CDR1 SGHNT and CDR2 YYREEE (reference sequence). In DNA form, the CDR3 reads TGTGCCAGCAGCTCTGACAGGAGCTCCTATAATTCACCCCTCCACTTT. It encodes CASSSDRSSYNSPLHF.

The chain has TRBV5-1 and TRBJ1-5, with D unresolved. Germline V gene sequence: CDR1 SGHRS, CDR2 YFSETQ. Trimming took 6 bases from V and 0 from J, leaving 13 bases between them. The CDR3 consists of 15 residues. CDR3 region: CASNGPAYSNQPQHF. CDR3 sequence (DNA): TGCGCCAGCAACGGGCCAGCTTATAGCAATCAGCCCCAGCATTTT. The variable domain in full, with the rest retrieved from reference TRBV5-1 and TRBJ1-5, is KAGVTQTPRYLIKTRGQQVTLSCSPISGHRSVSWYQQTPGQGLQFLFEYFSETQRNKGNFPGRFSGRQFSNSRSEMNVSTLELGDSALYLCASNGPAYSNQPQHFGDGTRLSIL.

This clone was seen more than once but under ten times. V usage is TRBV7-6 and J usage is TRBJ1-5, with a possible D match to TRBD1 (5 bases). V was clipped by 1 base and J by 0 bases, with 10 bases between them. This CDR3 has 16 residues. The germline gives CDR1 SGHVS, CDR2 FNYEAQ. CDR3 bases: TGTGCCAGCAGCTTAGAACAGGCGGGTAGCAATCAGCCCCAGCATTTT. As protein: CASSLEQAGSNQPQHF.

This clone was seen more than once but under ten times. The V gene is TRBV6-5, the J gene TRBJ1-1, with D maybe TRBD1 (6 bases). CDR3 length: 11 amino acids. Germline CDR1 MNHEY, CDR2 SVGAGI. The V end lost 5 bases, the J end lost 11 bases, and 12 bases lay between the germline ends. The CDR3 sequence: CASSDGGAAFF. CDR3 sequence (DNA): TGTGCCAGCAGTGACGGGGGGGCCGCTTTCTTT.

Worth noting for this clone: Relative to the germline gene, one junction end is altered; a read error may explain this. V usage is TRBV19 and J usage is TRBJ1-1, with D possibly TRBD1 on 5 matching bases. Looked up from germline, CDR1 is LNHDA and CDR2 is SQIVND (reference sequence). The CDR3 spans 14 residues. The CDR3 sequence: CATSIDLGRDEAFF. Here the CDR3 DNA reads TGTGCCACTAGTATAGATCTGGGGCGGGATGAAGCTTTCTTT.

This rearrangement joins TRBV27 to TRBJ2-7, with unresolved D. From germline, CDR1 is MNHEY and CDR2 SMNVEV (reference sequence). V lost 5 bases and J lost 6, with 14 bases in between. The CDR3 runs 13 residues. CDR3 bases: TGTGCCAGCAGTAGGTTAGGTTGGCCCGAGCAGTACGTC. Residues: CASSRLGWPEQYV.

The chain links TRBV6-1 to TRBJ2-3; 10 nucleotides match TRBD2. The J segment lost 1 base and the V segment lost 8 bases, leaving 6 bases of the junction unmatched. Germline V gives CDR1 MNHNS, CDR2 SASEGT. CDR3 size: 15 residues. The CDR3 here is CASRFLAGGTDTQYF. In DNA, the CDR3 is TGTGCCAGCCGATTTCTAGCGGGGGGCACAGATACGCAGTATTTT.

V is TRBV18 and J is TRBJ2-7; the D is unclear. Between the trimmed V and J ends, which lost 2 bases and 4 bases, there was a span of 15 bases. The germline CDR1 and CDR2 sequences are KGHSH and LQKENI. The CDR3 covers 15 residues. CDR3 in DNA: TGTGCCAGCTCACCATACGTAACGGGCCGGTACGAGCAGTACTTC. The encoded protein is CASSPYVTGRYEQYF. The whole variable domain, filled in from reference TRBV18 and TRBJ2-7, reads NAGVMQNPRHLVRRRGQEARLRCSPMKGHSHVYWYRQLPEEGLKFMVYLQKENIIDESGMPKERFSAEFPKEGPSILRIQQVVRGDSAAYFCASSPYVTGRYEQYFGPGTRLTVT.